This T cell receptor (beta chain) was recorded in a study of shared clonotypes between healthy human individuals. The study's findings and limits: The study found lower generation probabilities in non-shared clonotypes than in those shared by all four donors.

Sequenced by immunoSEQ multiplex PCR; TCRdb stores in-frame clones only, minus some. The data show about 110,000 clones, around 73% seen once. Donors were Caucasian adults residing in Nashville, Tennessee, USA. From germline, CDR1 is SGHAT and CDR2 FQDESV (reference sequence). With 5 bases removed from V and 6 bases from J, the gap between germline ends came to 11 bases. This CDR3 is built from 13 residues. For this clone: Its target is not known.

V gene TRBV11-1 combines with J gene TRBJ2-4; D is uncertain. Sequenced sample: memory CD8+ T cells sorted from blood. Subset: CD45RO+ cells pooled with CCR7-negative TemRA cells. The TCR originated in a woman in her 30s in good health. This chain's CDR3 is CASSPRAGNIQYF. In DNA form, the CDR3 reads TGTGCCAGCAGCCCTCGGGCAGGAAACATTCAGTACTTC.